A selection of T cell receptor beta chains follows, all from one sample in a study of resident and recirculating memory T cells in vitiligo. The table came from immunoSEQ multiplex PCR; TCRdb's copy has only in-frame clones and leaves some out. This sample carries around 43,000 clones, around 90% of them seen once, and the ten largest clones take roughly 4.5%. Sequencing input: blood. Receptor source: a male donor with vitiligo. Each CDR3 is given without its conserved first and last residue.

J gene	V gene	CDR3 protein
TRBJ2-4	TRBV6-1	ASSEAGWGGAKNIQY
TRBJ2-5	TRBV6-1	ASTGQGGGQETQY
TRBJ1-5	TRBV2	ASSTLRGSGQPQH
TRBJ1-3	TRBV12-5	ASGTPGSARTIY
TRBJ2-5	TRBV7-7	ASSPPGGETQY
TRBJ1-6	TRBV15	ATSRDRAGRGSSPLH
TRBJ1-4	TRBV25-1	ASRRSSNEKLF
TRBJ2-4	TRBV9	ASSGWESGYAKNIQY
TRBJ2-3	TRBV29-1	SVQRGLADTQY
TRBJ2-5	TRBV21-1	ASSVGQGLFETQY
TRBJ1-2	TRBV9	ASSARGTGEQANYGYT
TRBJ2-7	TRBV19	ASSPDRREQY
TRBJ2-1	TRBV5-1	ASSSTGWDNEQF
TRBJ1-5	TRBV6-6	ASSHLGSSNQPQH
TRBJ2-5	TRBV4-1	ASSQGVGAGQETQY
TRBJ1-6	TRBV6-5	ASRRQIGGDSPLH
TRBJ1-1	TRBV18	ASSRGRGSEAF
TRBJ2-3	TRBV7-2	ASSSSITDTQY
TRBJ2-1	TRBV11-2	ASSILAGGVNEQF
TRBJ2-7	TRBV7-2	ASSLGPSYEQY
TRBJ2-3	TRBV30	AWMRGPTDTQY
TRBJ1-5	TRBV28	ASSLNQPQH
TRBJ2-4	TRBV19	ASSTQLAKNIQY
TRBJ2-7	TRBV2	AQRTLYEQY
TRBJ1-4	TRBV15	ATSRWTGETHEKLF
TRBJ1-4	TRBV15	ATSTDRVSEKLF
TRBJ2-1	TRBV5-1	ASSLATAGGNGEQF
TRBJ2-3	TRBV19	ASSGRQGASDTQY
TRBJ1-1	TRBV5-1	ASAPRGAKYTEAF
TRBJ1-2	TRBV29-1	GTGDSNYGYT
TRBJ1-2	TRBV30	AWETGGAVSLPYT
TRBJ1-2	TRBV14	ASSSRTGSYGYT
TRBJ2-2	TRBV14	ASSQNTNAGELF
TRBJ1-2	TRBV7-2	ASSFGDYGYT
TRBJ2-3	TRBV2	ASALAGITDTQY
TRBJ2-5	TRBV19	ATLDRGRRETQY
TRBJ2-5	TRBV23-1	ASSPKRGQDGETQY
TRBJ2-3	TRBV5-1	ASQTSGGPGGTDTQY
TRBJ2-1	TRBV5-1	ASSLESGGRNEQF
TRBJ2-1	TRBV30	AWSDAPLLATNYNEQF
TRBJ2-2	TRBV13	ASNHRRAGELF
TRBJ2-3	TRBV2	ASRAGIVADTQY
TRBJ1-1	TRBV7-2	ASSSWRSGTLAAF
-	TRBV4-2	ASSQDGQTYEQY
TRBJ2-2	TRBV19	ASSIGQAPGELF
TRBJ1-1	TRBV2	ASSEQNRGGTEAF
TRBJ1-4	TRBV19	ASSIQQSNEKLF
TRBJ1-1	TRBV2	ASSQGAWGVMEAF
TRBJ2-2	TRBV5-6	ASSSVASGNTGELF